Each of the 26 T cell receptor beta chains below was sequenced from the same sample in a study of CD8 T cells in Susac syndrome (dated by TCRdb to 2018 to 2020). Library preparation used the immunoSEQ multiplex PCR assay. RNA was extracted with the RNeasy kit and roughly 0.45 to 1 ug was reverse transcribed using random hexamers. The raw public reads went through TCRdb reprocessing: fastp at Q25, MiXCR clone calling, in-frame beta chains kept. Records with the same CDR3 protein are collapsed into one entry carrying the most frequent genes and DNA. The sample table holds about 210,000 distinct CDR3 sequences, of which approximately 95% were seen once. Approximately 0.082% of the sample comes from the top ten. Sequencing input: CD4+ T cells from PBMCs. The receptors derive from a human donor with multiple sclerosis.

The chain carries TRBV10-3 and TRBJ2-3; 9 bases map to TRBD2. V was pared by 8 bases and J by 0 bases, with 3 bases of the junction left unmatched. Looked up from germline, CDR1 is ENHRY and CDR2 is SYGVKD. This CDR3 is built from 14 residues. This CDR3 is CAICGGESTDTQYF. The CDR3 coding sequence is TGTGCCATCTGCGGGGGGGAGAGCACAGATACGCAGTATTTT.

This chain links TRBV20-1 with TRBJ2-1; 8 nucleotides align to TRBD1. Losses at the gene ends were 6 bases for V and 7 bases for J; bases not matched to a gene: 11. The CDR3 is 14 residues long. Germline V gene lookup returns CDR1 DFQATT and CDR2 SNEGSKA (reference sequence). CDR3 residues: CSAFRQGLENEQFF. CDR3 DNA sequence: TGCAGTGCATTCCGACAGGGGCTCGAGAATGAGCAGTTCTTC.

This chain uses TRBV15 with TRBJ2-5, with 7 bases identical to TRBD2. The CDR3 sequence is 16 residues long. The trim removed 2 bases at V and 2 bases at J, leaving 8 bases unmatched. Germline CDR1 is LNHNV and CDR2 is YYDKDF (reference sequence). The CDR3 region is CATSRTTSALQETQYF. The CDR3 DNA reads TGTGCCACCAGCAGAACTACTAGCGCTCTTCAAGAGACCCAGTACTTC.

The gene calls are TRBV20-1 and TRBJ2-2; D gene unclear. Trimming stripped 2 bases from V and 7 bases from J, with 14 bases between. The CDR3 extends over 14 amino acids. Germline CDR1 is DFQATT and CDR2 is SNEGSKA (reference sequence). In DNA form, the CDR3 reads TGCAGTGCTAGACGGGCAGGCCCGGGCGGGGAGCTGTTTTTT. Protein: CSARRAGPGGELFF.

The gene calls are TRBV7-9 and TRBJ1-3, with a weak D call TRBD1 (6 bases). Germline V gene data show CDR1 as SEHNR and CDR2 as FQNEAQ (reference sequence). V lost 0 bases and J lost 2, with 11 bases in between. This CDR3 has 16 residues. The CDR3 loop reads CASSLARGATGNTIYF. The CDR3 DNA is TGTGCCAGCAGCTTAGCCAGGGGCGCAACTGGAAACACCATATATTTT.

CDR3 in DNA: TGTGCCAGCAGCCACCGCAAGGAGCAGTTCTTC. Its protein product is CASSHRKEQFF. V is TRBV3-1 and J is TRBJ2-1; D remains unclear. Trimming shortened V by 3 bases and J by 10 bases, and 7 bases separated the two germline ends. Germline V gene data show CDR1 as LGHDT and CDR2 as YNNKEL (reference sequence). The CDR3 length is 11 residues.

The J gene is TRBJ2-1, the V gene TRBV20-1, with D unclear. CDR3 length: 13 amino acids. V was trimmed by 3 bases and J by 3 bases, leaving 9 bases between them. Germline CDR1 reads DFQATT; CDR2 reads SNEGSKA (reference sequence). The CDR3 DNA follows: TGCAGTGCTAGTCAGGAAATCTACAATGAGCAGTTCTTC. It is translated as CSASQEIYNEQFF.

This clonotype was recorded once. The genes are TRBV29-1 and TRBJ1-4; TRBD1 matches 7 bases. V was clipped by 5 bases and J by 0 bases; unmatched bases: 3. This CDR3 comprises 14 residues. The germline V gene encodes CDR1 SQVTM and CDR2 ANQGSEA. The chain's CDR3 is CSVRTGSTNEKLFF. The CDR3 region has the DNA TGCAGCGTTCGGACAGGCTCAACTAATGAAAAACTGTTTTTT.

This clonotype was seen a single time. This chain joins TRBV30 and TRBJ1-1, with D possibly matching TRBD1 (6 bases). The germline V gene encodes CDR1 GTSNPN and CDR2 SVGIG (reference sequence). Deletions cut 2 bases from V and 9 bases from J, with 10 bases between. The CDR3 has 11 amino acids. For the CDR3, the DNA is TGTGCCTGGAGTTACAGGGCCCAAGCTTTCTTT. Translated: CAWSYRAQAFF.

The CDR3 sequence is CSYSGTGGNTEAFF. CDR3 sequence (DNA): TGCAGTTACTCCGGGACAGGGGGGAACACTGAAGCTTTCTTT. The chain uses TRBV29-1 and TRBJ1-1; 11 bases line up with TRBD1. The CDR3 loop spans 14 amino acids. Per germline, CDR1 SQVTM and CDR2 ANQGSEA.

This chain uses TRBV29-1 with TRBJ1-2; D might be TRBD1 (5 bases). Per germline, CDR1 SQVTM and CDR2 ANQGSEA. V was pared by 1 base and J by 5 bases, with 11 bases between. The CDR3 sequence is 13 residues long. CDR3 sequence (DNA): TGCAGCGTTGAAGGTTCGGGACCGTATGGCTACACCTTC. This codes for CSVEGSGPYGYTF.

V usage is TRBV11-2 and J usage is TRBJ1-1; 8 bases line up with TRBD1. The CDR3 covers 17 residues. Germline CDR1 is SGHAT and CDR2 is FQNNGV. The trim removed 4 bases at V and 2 bases at J, leaving 12 bases unmatched. The DNA of the CDR3 is TGTGCCAGCAGCTCCTCCGGACAGGGAAGTTTCAACACTGAAGCTTTCTTT. The encoded protein is CASSSSGQGSFNTEAFF.

The chain combines TRBV29-1 with TRBJ1-4, with D perhaps matching TRBD1 (6 bases). Trimming pared 5 bases from V and 5 bases from J, leaving 6 bases between. CDR3 size: 11 residues. Germline V gene sequence: CDR1 SQVTM, CDR2 ANQGSEA. CDR3: CSVTGNEKLFF. The CDR3 bases are TGCAGCGTTACAGGGAATGAAAAACTGTTTTTT.

The chain uses TRBV3-1 and TRBJ2-3; 7 bases agree with TRBD2. J gave up 3 bases and V 0 bases, and 6 bases lay outside the gene matches. This CDR3 comprises 16 residues. Germline CDR1 reads LGHDT; CDR2 reads YNNKEL (reference sequence). This CDR3 reads CASSQEGRAGTDTQYF. CDR3 nucleotides: TGTGCCAGCAGCCAAGAGGGGAGGGCGGGGACAGATACGCAGTATTTT.

The chain joins TRBV15 to TRBJ2-7, with TRBD1 identical over 8 bases. V gave up 0 bases and J gave up 8 bases; unmatched junction bases: 6. CDR3 length: 14 amino acids. The germline CDR1 and CDR2 sequences are LNHNV and YYDKDF (reference sequence). The CDR3 DNA reads TGTGCCACCAGCAGAGATGACAGGGGCACGCAGCAGTACTTC. It translates to CATSRDDRGTQQYF.

This chain links TRBV6-2 or TRBV6-3 with TRBJ2-7; D may match TRBD1 or TRBD2 (5 bases each). The germline V and J ends were trimmed by 5 bases and 1 base, with 15 bases remaining between them. This CDR3 region has 15 residues. The germline CDR1 and CDR2 sequences are MNHEY and SVGEGT. In DNA form, the CDR3 reads TGTGCCAGCAGTAGCCCCGGGACGGGGTCCTACGAGCAGTACGTC. This sequence encodes CASSSPGTGSYEQYV.

The chain couples TRBV4-1 to TRBJ1-2; TRBD1 might be the D (6 bases). CDR1 is MGHRA and CDR2 is YSYEKL in the germline V gene. This CDR3 is 15 amino acids long. The germline V and J ends were trimmed by 3 bases and 5 bases, with 16 bases remaining between them. The CDR3, as DNA: TGCGCCAGCAGCCAGCCGACGGCAGGGGAATATGGCTACACCTTC. Translating gives CASSQPTAGEYGYTF.

The chain joins TRBV6-5 to TRBJ2-1; the match to TRBD2 covers 10 bases. The CDR3 contains 15 residues. CDR1 is MNHEY and CDR2 is SVGAGI in the germline V gene. Unmatched junction bases numbered 11, after V lost 10 bases and J lost 5 bases. The CDR3 spells CAIQRGGLGHNEQFF. The CDR3 DNA is TGTGCCATCCAGCGGGGGGGCCTTGGACACAATGAGCAGTTCTTC.

In its sample, this clonotype was seen a few times. V gene TRBV7-8 combines with J gene TRBJ2-1; no definite D call. Germline V gene sequence: CDR1 SGHVS, CDR2 FQNEAQ. The length of the CDR3 is 13 residues. The germline V and J ends were trimmed by 5 bases and 2 bases, with 7 bases remaining between them. The CDR3 loop is CASSMRPYNEQFF. CDR3 nucleotide sequence: TGTGCCAGCAGCATGCGACCCTACAATGAGCAGTTCTTC.

V usage is TRBV6-1 and J usage is TRBJ2-7; D ambiguous. This CDR3 is 16 amino acids long. The V and J ends lost 4 bases and 2 bases respectively, with 18 bases between them. Germline V CDR1 and CDR2: MNHNS, SASEGT. Here the CDR3 DNA reads TGTGCCAGCAGTGGGACCGGGCGCGGCCAGACCTACGAGCAGTACGTC. The encoded protein is CASSGTGRGQTYEQYV.

The V gene is TRBV20-1, the J gene TRBJ2-7; 9 bases line up with TRBD1. CDR3 length: 13 residues. Germline CDR1 and CDR2: DFQATT and SNEGSKA (reference sequence). After removal of 0 bases from V and 4 bases from J, the junction contained 1 base not matched to a gene. The CDR3 region has the DNA TGCAGTGCTAGAGATGGGACAGGGTACGAGCAGTACTTC. It specifies CSARDGTGYEQYF.

This clonotype is a singleton in its sample. The chain combines TRBV30 with TRBJ1-5, with D uncertain. The V end was cut by 2 bases, the J end by 6 bases, with 11 bases between. Germline-derived CDR1 and CDR2 are GTSNPN and SVGIG (reference sequence). This CDR3 comprises 13 residues. CDR3 bases: TGTGCCTGGAGTTTGGTGGTCGGTCAGCCCCAGCATTTT. It encodes CAWSLVVGQPQHF.

The CDR3 region has the DNA TGTGCCATCAGTGCCACAGGGGATGGGGATGGCTACACCTTC. Translating gives CAISATGDGDGYTF. This rearrangement joins TRBV10-3 to TRBJ1-2; 7 nucleotides match TRBD1. J gave up 6 bases and V 4 bases, and 8 bases lay outside the gene matches. The CDR3 is 14 amino acids. Looked up from germline, CDR1 is ENHRY and CDR2 is SYGVKD.

The chain couples TRBV30 to TRBJ2-4, with 9 bases identical to TRBD1. Germline CDR1 GTSNPN, CDR2 SVGIG (reference sequence). The CDR3 totals 14 residues. The trim removed 6 bases at V and 0 bases at J, leaving 3 bases unmatched. The CDR3, as DNA: TGTGCCTGCCCGGGACAGGGAGCCAAAAACATTCAGTACTTC. It specifies CACPGQGAKNIQYF. Full variable domain (remainder filled in from reference TRBV30 and TRBJ2-4): SQTIHQWPATLVQPVGSPLSLECTVEGTSNPNLYWYRQAAGRGLQLLFYSVGIGQISSEVPQNLSASRPQDRQFILSSKKLLLSDSGFYLCACPGQGAKNIQYFGAGTRLSVL.

The V and J genes are TRBV30 and TRBJ1-6; TRBD1 agrees at 9 bases. This CDR3 spans 15 amino acids. J lost 9 bases, V lost 0 bases, and 6 bases had no gene match. Germline assignment: CDR1 GTSNPN and CDR2 SVGIG (reference sequence). In DNA, the CDR3 is TGTGCCTGGAGTGTAACGGGACAGGGCGGTTCACCCCTCCACTTT. Translating gives CAWSVTGQGGSPLHF.

The sample holds one count of this clonotype. The chain links TRBV30 to TRBJ2-4; D remains ambiguous. Trimming took 1 base from V and 0 from J, leaving 13 bases between them. In germline, CDR1 is GTSNPN, CDR2 SVGIG (reference sequence). CDR3 size: 16 residues. Here the CDR3 DNA reads TGTGCCTGGAGTGAAGAGGCGCTCCTAGCCAAAAACATTCAGTACTTC. Amino acids: CAWSEEALLAKNIQYF. Using reference TRBV30 and TRBJ2-4 for the parts outside the CDR3, the full variable domain is SQTIHQWPATLVQPVGSPLSLECTVEGTSNPNLYWYRQAAGRGLQLLFYSVGIGQISSEVPQNLSASRPQDRQFILSSKKLLLSDSGFYLCAWSEEALLAKNIQYFGAGTRLSVL.